This TCR beta chain was sequenced during a study of molecular identifiers for immune sequencing clone quantification. About the research overall: Split five ways in replicates, RNA from about 20,000 or 100,000 naive CD8 cells had four portions sequenced.

The CDR3 length is 13 residues. Germline CDR1 SGDLS, CDR2 YYNGEE. Trimming pared 4 bases from V and 5 bases from J, leaving 13 bases between. This clonotype was seen ten or more times. Its antigen is as yet unknown. General study points: Spiked Jurkat TCR RNA equal to one cell could reportedly be picked out among 900,000 to 1,000,000 naive cells. Effector cells had over 99% of their molecules in clones above 20 RNA copies, while naive cells had under 1%.

MiXCR was run by TCRdb on the PCR reads, yielding one entry per CDR3 protein. The sample contains tens of thousands of distinct CDR3 sequences, 15% to 20% of which appear only once. Sorting isolated naive CD8 T cells as CD8+CD4-CCR7+CD45RA+ events. The sequence came from a human donor in good health. Some libraries in this study had Jurkat cell RNA spiked in. V and J are TRBV9 and TRBJ2-7, with D possibly TRBD2 on 5 matching bases. Material for sequencing was naive CD8+ T cells from blood, with Jurkat cell RNA spiked in. Subset noted: FACS-sorted CD8+CD4-CCR7+CD45RA+ naive T cells. The CDR3 DNA reads TGTGCCAGCAGCCCCCCCCGAGGGCACGAGCAGTACTTC. It codes for CASSPPRGHEQYF.